This TCR beta chain was profiled in a study of T-cell reconstitution after alpha-beta-depleted transplantation in children. This clonotype was observed a handful of times. Preparation of the TCRbeta library used unique molecular identifiers. TCRdb re-called the PCR reads through MiXCR, storing one row per CDR3 protein. The data contain about 980,000 distinct CDR3 sequences, under 30% of them seen just once; the ten biggest clones take up about 28%. This CDR3 has 15 amino acids. Germline CDR1 and CDR2: DFQATT and SNEGSKA (reference sequence). The ends lost 4 bases at V and 0 bases at J; junction bases unmatched: 3.

This TCR came from a boy in the first two years of life who had a stem cell transplant for SCID, so the T cells may come from the graft donor. This chain uses TRBV20-1 with TRBJ2-1; 10 bases are shared with TRBD1. Sequenced here: PBMCs, mostly from graft donor cells, sampled 360 days after TCRalphabeta/CD19-depleted stem cell transplant. CDR3 loop: CSATRTGGSYNEQFF. The CDR3 nucleotides are TGCAGTGCTACCCGGACAGGGGGCTCCTACAATGAGCAGTTCTTC.